The 27 T cell receptor beta chains listed next were all sequenced from one sample in a study of blood T cell repertoires in COVID-19. Sequenced by immunoSEQ multiplex PCR; TCRdb stores in-frame clones only, minus some. Of 150,000 to 200,000 clones listed, roughly 84% were seen once; the top ten hold more than 14%. The sample comprised peripheral blood. The receptors stem from an older woman with COVID-19, enrolled during active disease.

CDR3 residues: CSVDDPGAYNEQFF. The CDR3 bases are TGCAGCGTTGACGACCCGGGAGCGTACAATGAGCAGTTCTTC. V and J are TRBV29-1 and TRBJ2-1; D may be TRBD2 (6 bases). The ends were cut back, 3 bases at V and 4 bases at J, with 13 bases in the middle. Germline V gene sequence: CDR1 SQVTM, CDR2 ANQGSEA. The CDR3 has 14 residues.

A note on this clone: An end of the junction differs from the germline gene, which may be a read error. The CDR3 DNA reads as TGTGCTAGCAGTCGTGACAGGGCCTCAAATGAGCAGTTCTTC. Protein product: CASSRDRASNEQFF. The rearrangement links TRBV7-7 to TRBJ2-1; TRBD1 agrees at 7 bases. The CDR3 extends over 14 amino acids. Germline CDR1 and CDR2: SSHAT and FNYEAQ (reference sequence).

The rearrangement joins TRBV19 to TRBJ1-1; D is possibly TRBD1 (5 bases). Germline assignment: CDR1 LNHDA and CDR2 SQIVND (reference sequence). The CDR3 has 13 amino acids. V lost 8 bases, J lost 0 bases, and 10 bases lay in between. This CDR3 reads CASYRGLNTEAFF. CDR3 sequence (DNA): TGTGCCAGTTATAGGGGTCTGAACACTGAAGCTTTCTTT.

There are a few counts of this clone. The chain is built from TRBV7-8 and TRBJ1-1; no reliable D call. From germline, CDR1 is SGHVS and CDR2 FQNEAQ. Trimming shortened V by 2 bases and J by 6 bases, and 7 bases separated the two germline ends. The CDR3 totals 12 residues. The CDR3: CASSLMGAEAFF. The CDR3 DNA reads as TGTGCCAGCAGCTTAATGGGAGCTGAAGCTTTCTTT.

This chain uses TRBV9 with TRBJ2-3, with D possibly being TRBD1 (6 bases). The V end lost 3 bases, the J end lost 4 bases, and 12 bases lay between the germline ends. Germline V lookup: CDR1 SGDLS, CDR2 YYNGEE. CDR3 length: 14 residues. The CDR3 sequence is CASSAGQSADTQYF. The CDR3, as DNA: TGTGCCAGCAGCGCCGGACAGTCGGCAGATACGCAGTATTTT.

The chain uses TRBV12-5 and TRBJ2-5; 11 positions match TRBD2. J lost 5 bases, V lost 1 base, and 15 bases had no gene match. The CDR3 contains 19 residues. Germline V lookup: CDR1 LGHNT, CDR2 FRNRAP. The CDR3 here is CASGLGRTPSGRNGETQYF. The CDR3 DNA follows: TGTGCTAGTGGTTTGGGACGCACCCCTAGCGGGAGGAATGGTGAGACCCAGTACTTC.

This chain joins TRBV27 and TRBJ1-6; D uncertain. The CDR3 runs to 15 residues. Germline loops: CDR1 MNHEY, CDR2 SMNVEV (reference sequence). Trimming removed 6 bases at V and 5 bases at J, with 14 bases between. CDR3 residues: CASRSGLVNNSPLHF. In DNA, the CDR3 is TGTGCCAGCAGGTCGGGGTTGGTTAATAATTCACCCCTCCACTTT.

V gene TRBV11-2 combines with J gene TRBJ2-7, with TRBD2 matching over 7 bases. CDR1 is SGHAT, CDR2 FQNNGV, per germline. The CDR3 contains 16 residues. Trimming took 3 bases from V and 2 from J; bases not matched to a gene: 10. The DNA for the CDR3 is TGTGCCAGCAGCTTGGGGGGGACGGGGCCCGCCTACGAGCAGTACTTC. Protein sequence: CASSLGGTGPAYEQYF.

In its sample, this clone was seen a few times. The CDR3 sequence: CASSPGTGGNEQFF. The CDR3 nucleotides are TGTGCCAGCTCACCGGGGACAGGGGGGAATGAGCAGTTCTTC. The rearrangement uses TRBV18 and TRBJ2-1; the match to TRBD1 covers 11 bases. The V gene's germline CDR1 is KGHSH and CDR2 LQKENI. The CDR3 is 14 residues long. With 3 bases clipped from V and 7 bases from J, the junction kept 2 bases outside the gene matches.

The V gene is TRBV6-5, the J gene TRBJ1-5; D call uncertain. The germline V and J ends were trimmed by 6 bases and 4 bases, with 7 bases remaining between them. This CDR3 is 12 amino acids long. CDR1 is MNHEY, CDR2 SVGAGI, per germline. The CDR3 loop is CASRQINQPQHF. CDR3 bases: TGTGCCAGCAGGCAGATTAATCAGCCCCAGCATTTT.

The V call is TRBV11-1, the J call TRBJ1-1; 8 bases fit TRBD1. CDR1 and CDR2 (germline): SGHAT, FQDESV (reference sequence). The CDR3 is 14 amino acids. V trimming: 1 base; J trimming: 4 bases; junction bases outside the gene matches: 2. CDR3 sequence (DNA): TGTGCCAGCAGCTTAGACAGGGGGACCACTGAAGCTTTCTTT. This translates into CASSLDRGTTEAFF.

The rearrangement joins TRBV15 to TRBJ2-1; TRBD2 matches 12 bases. This CDR3 contains 17 residues. Germline CDR1 is LNHNV and CDR2 is YYDKDF (reference sequence). Trimming cost V 3 bases and J 6 bases; bases outside gene matches: 9. The CDR3 region is CATSSGLAGISRNEQFF. CDR3 coding DNA: TGTGCCACCAGCAGCGGACTAGCGGGGATCTCCCGCAATGAGCAGTTCTTC.

The rearrangement uses TRBV7-2 and TRBJ1-2; D is undetermined. Trimming left V 1 base short and J 2 bases short, with 11 bases between. CDR3 length equals 15 residues. Germline values: CDR1 SGHTA, CDR2 FQGNSA. CDR3 loop: CASSLERGVNYGYTF. The CDR3 nucleotides are TGTGCCAGCAGCTTAGAACGGGGTGTGAACTATGGCTACACCTTC.

The CDR3 bases are TGTGCCAGCAGCTTAGCCCAGCGGCCATCCAATGAGCAGTTCTTC. This sequence encodes CASSLAQRPSNEQFF. V and J are TRBV7-9 and TRBJ2-1; D is possibly TRBD2 (5 bases). Germline V gives CDR1 SEHNR, CDR2 FQNEAQ (reference sequence). This CDR3 has 15 amino acids. Deletions cut 0 bases from V and 6 bases from J, with 12 bases between.

This chain joins TRBV25-1 and TRBJ1-5; 7 nucleotides agree with TRBD1. The CDR3 sequence is 13 residues long. CDR1 is MGHDK and CDR2 is SYGVNS in the germline V gene. The V segment lost 5 bases and the J segment 7 bases; nucleotides outside the gene matches: 5. The CDR3 loop is CASSYRGGQPQHF. CDR3 coding DNA: TGTGCCAGCAGTTACAGGGGTGGACAGCCCCAGCATTTT.

The J gene is TRBJ2-3, the V gene TRBV12-3 or TRBV12-4; TRBD2 might be the D (5 bases). This CDR3 spans 13 amino acids. The V gene lost 8 bases and the J gene lost 3 bases, with 12 bases spanning the gap. DNA of the CDR3: TGTGCCAGCGATGAAGGCGGGACAGATACGCAGTATTTT. This translates into CASDEGGTDTQYF.

This chain joins TRBV12-3 or TRBV12-4 and TRBJ2-2; 9 bases fit TRBD1. CDR3 length equals 13 residues. With V trimmed by 5 bases and J by 7 bases, 2 bases remained unmatched. CDR3 nucleotides: TGTGCCAGCAGTCTGACAGGGGGCGGGGAGCTGTTTTTT. It encodes CASSLTGGGELFF.

This clone was found many times. V and J are TRBV27 and TRBJ2-7; D gene unclear. Germline loops: CDR1 MNHEY, CDR2 SMNVEV (reference sequence). The V end lost 8 bases, the J end lost 3 bases, and 5 bases lay between the germline ends. The length of the CDR3 is 10 residues. The CDR3 here is CASGHYEQYF. Written as DNA, the CDR3 is TGTGCCAGCGGGCACTACGAGCAGTACTTC.

As DNA, the CDR3 is TGCGCCAGCAGCTTGGAGGAGGCGGGGCACAATGAGCAGTTCTTC. Translation: CASSLEEAGHNEQFF. The rearrangement uses TRBV5-1 and TRBJ2-1; weak D call: TRBD2 (6 bases). This CDR3 is 15 amino acids long. Germline CDR1 SGHRS, CDR2 YFSETQ. With 0 bases removed from V and 5 bases from J, the gap between germline ends came to 12 bases. The complete variable domain, with remaining parts taken from reference TRBV5-1 and TRBJ2-1, reads KAGVTQTPRYLIKTRGQQVTLSCSPISGHRSVSWYQQTPGQGLQFLFEYFSETQRNKGNFPGRFSGRQFSNSRSEMNVSTLELGDSALYLCASSLEEAGHNEQFFGPGTRLTVL.

CDR3 residues: CASSPLNTYEQYV. CDR3 bases: TGTGCCAGCAGTCCCCTTAATACCTACGAGCAGTACGTC. The chain employs TRBV28 and TRBJ2-7, with D unresolved. Germline V gives CDR1 MDHEN, CDR2 SYDVKM. The CDR3 has 13 amino acids. Trimming took 5 bases from V and 2 from J, leaving 10 bases between them.

This clone was observed once. V usage is TRBV9 and J usage is TRBJ1-3; D gene uncertain. CDR1 SGDLS and CDR2 YYNGEE come from the germline V gene. The CDR3 totals 17 residues. V lost 2 bases, J lost 0 bases, and 15 bases lay in between. This chain's CDR3 is CASSVSADTYSGNTIYF. Written as DNA, the CDR3 is TGTGCCAGCAGCGTGTCAGCCGACACCTACTCTGGAAACACCATATATTTT.

The CDR3 protein is CAWRKGNYGYTF. The CDR3 DNA reads TGTGCCTGGAGGAAGGGGAACTATGGCTACACCTTC. The chain carries TRBV30 and TRBJ1-2; the D gene is possibly TRBD1 (5 bases). Germline V CDR1 and CDR2: GTSNPN, SVGIG (reference sequence). This CDR3 has 12 residues. V lost 3 bases and J lost 2, with 7 bases in between.

The DNA for the CDR3 is TGTGCCAGCAACCGACTAGCTCCAACCTACGAGCAGTACTTC. Its protein product is CASNRLAPTYEQYF. The chain combines TRBV6-5 with TRBJ2-7, with 7 bases that match TRBD2. J lost 2 bases, V lost 7 bases, and 8 bases had no gene match. The CDR3 covers 14 residues. Germline V gene data show CDR1 as MNHEY and CDR2 as SVGAGI.

The chain joins TRBV10-3 to TRBJ1-5; D ambiguous. Germline V gene data show CDR1 as ENHRY and CDR2 as SYGVKD. The V end lost 1 base, the J end lost 0 bases, and 16 bases lay between the germline ends. The CDR3 spans 18 residues. The CDR3: CAISEFRGGRSSNQPQHF. CDR3 sequence (DNA): TGTGCCATCAGTGAGTTTCGCGGTGGCCGGAGTAGCAATCAGCCCCAGCATTTT.

The chain is built from TRBV19 and TRBJ1-5; tentatively, D is TRBD1 (5 bases). Germline lookup yields CDR1 LNHDA and CDR2 SQIVND (reference sequence). This CDR3 comprises 14 residues. Trimming took off 1 base at V and 7 bases at J, with 11 bases between the two ends. CDR3 coding DNA: TGTGCCAGTAGTATAGCCTCTAGGGGCCAGCCCCAGCATTTT. Protein: CASSIASRGQPQHF.

With regard to this clone: At one of its ends the junction is not consistent with the germline gene, which may arise from a read error. V usage is TRBV2 and J usage is TRBJ1-2; 8 bases are a match to TRBD1. The CDR3 runs 13 residues. Looked up from germline, CDR1 is SNHLY and CDR2 is FYNNEI. The CDR3 DNA sequence: TGTGCCAGCAGTGAAGCCCCGGACAGGGCCGTCGCCTTC. Translated, it gives CASSEAPDRAVAF.

This rearrangement joins TRBV10-3 to TRBJ1-5; maybe TRBD1 (5 bases). From germline, CDR1 is ENHRY and CDR2 SYGVKD. The CDR3 is 14 amino acids. V lost 3 bases, J lost 3 bases, and 9 bases lay in between. The CDR3 sequence: CAISESGDNQPQHF. The CDR3 DNA follows: TGTGCCATCAGTGAATCGGGGGACAATCAGCCCCAGCATTTT.